Below, one TCR beta chain is given with its context. An input of about 0.45 to 1 ug of RNA was subjected to reverse transcription using random hexamers. Amplification of TCR beta CDR3 across 54 Vbeta and 13 Jbeta was performed with immunoSEQ multiplex PCR. TCRdb re-called the immunoSEQ multiplex PCR reads with MiXCR, one entry per CDR3 protein. This table has 250,000 or so distinct CDR3 sequences, roughly 93% appearing once. This sample was included in a study of CD8 T cells in Susac syndrome. This CDR3 comprises 16 residues. The V end lost 1 base, the J end lost 2 bases, and 17 bases lay between the germline ends. Per germline, CDR1 GTSNPN and CDR2 SVGIG (reference sequence).

J is TRBJ1-1 and V is TRBV30; D might be TRBD1 (5 bases). The clonotype comes from a human donor with multiple sclerosis. The sample comprised CD4+ T cells from PBMCs. CDR3 amino acids: CAWSGGTGGFNTEAFF. In DNA form, the CDR3 reads TGTGCCTGGAGTGGGGGGACTGGGGGGTTTAACACTGAAGCTTTCTTT. The variable domain in full, completed from reference TRBV30 and TRBJ1-1, reads SQTIHQWPATLVQPVGSPLSLECTVEGTSNPNLYWYRQAAGRGLQLLFYSVGIGQISSEVPQNLSASRPQDRQFILSSKKLLLSDSGFYLCAWSGGTGGFNTEAFFGQGTRLTVV.